The 3 T cell receptor beta chains given below trace back to one sample, sequenced in a study of T cell responses to AZD1222 COVID-19 vaccine. Measured with immunoSEQ multiplex PCR; TCRdb has only the in-frame clones, and not every one. The sample lists 25,000 to 30,000 clones; roughly 89% were seen once. Material: peripheral blood, obtained on day 0 of AZD1222 vaccination. The receptors were gathered from an adult in good health.

The chain links TRBV27 to TRBJ1-1; no clear D gene. Germline V gene sequence: CDR1 MNHEY, CDR2 SMNVEV (reference sequence). The germline V and J ends were trimmed by 0 bases and 2 bases, with 7 bases remaining between them. The CDR3 totals 14 residues. Here the CDR3 reads CASSLSWSNTEAFF. The CDR3 DNA follows: TGTGCCAGCAGTTTATCATGGAGCAACACTGAAGCTTTCTTT.

This clone appeared once. The rearrangement uses TRBV12-5 and TRBJ1-1; D possibly corresponds to TRBD1 (6 bases). V was cut by 3 bases and J by 4 bases, with 15 bases left in between. This CDR3 spans 15 amino acids. The germline V gene encodes CDR1 LGHNT and CDR2 FRNRAP. CDR3 loop: CASGLLTQGGTEAFF. For the CDR3, the DNA is TGTGCTAGTGGTTTACTGACACAGGGTGGCACTGAAGCTTTCTTT.

The V and J genes are TRBV7-2 and TRBJ1-6; 10 nucleotides align to TRBD1. The V gene's germline CDR1 is SGHTA and CDR2 FQGNSA. With 1 base clipped from V and 6 bases from J, the junction kept 9 bases outside the gene matches. There are 18 residues in the CDR3. CDR3 coding DNA: TGTGCCAGCAGCTTAGGGGACTCTTGGACAGGGGGTAATTCACCCCTCCACTTT. It translates to CASSLGDSWTGGNSPLHF.